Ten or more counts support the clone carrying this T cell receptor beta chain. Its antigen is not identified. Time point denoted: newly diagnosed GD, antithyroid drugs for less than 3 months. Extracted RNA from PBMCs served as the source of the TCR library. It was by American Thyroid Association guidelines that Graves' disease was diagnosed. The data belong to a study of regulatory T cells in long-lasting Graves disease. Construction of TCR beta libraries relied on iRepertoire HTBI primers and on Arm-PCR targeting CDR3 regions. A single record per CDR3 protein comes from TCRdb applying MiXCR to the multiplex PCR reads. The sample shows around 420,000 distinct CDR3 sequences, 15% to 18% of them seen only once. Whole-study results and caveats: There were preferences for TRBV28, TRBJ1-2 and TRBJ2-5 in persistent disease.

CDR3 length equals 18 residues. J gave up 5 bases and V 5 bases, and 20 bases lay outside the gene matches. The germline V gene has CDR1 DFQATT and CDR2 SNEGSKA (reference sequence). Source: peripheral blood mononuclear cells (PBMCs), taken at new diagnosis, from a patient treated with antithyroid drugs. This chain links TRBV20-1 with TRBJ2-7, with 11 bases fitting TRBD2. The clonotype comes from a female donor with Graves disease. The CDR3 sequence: CSAVRPGLAEPLPHEQYF. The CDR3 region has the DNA TGCAGTGCTGTAAGACCGGGACTAGCGGAACCTCTCCCCCACGAGCAGTACTTC.